The present entry profiles one T cell receptor (beta chain) with its context. Germline CDR1 is LGHDT and CDR2 is YNNKEL (reference sequence). CDR3 length: 12 amino acids. The V end lost 8 bases, the J end lost 5 bases, and 12 bases lay between the germline ends. This record comes from a study of blood T cell repertoires in COVID-19. Study in general: Acute and convalescent COVID-19 samples came from the United States, Italy and Spain. PBMCs, B-cell-depleted T cells, or T cells were the source of the cDNA or gDNA that made up the material.

Original handling: Nucleated cell number was recorded as an estimate derived from reference gene primer amplification. Assay: immunoSEQ multiplex PCR; the TCRdb copy retains only in-frame clones and omits some. The DNA was the basis for D and trimming; V, J and clone size are from that table. The sample has roughly 27,000 clones, 80% seen once; the top ten hold about 49%. This sequence originates from a woman between 65 and 79 years old with acute or convalescent COVID-19. The chain links TRBV3-1 (or the pseudogene TRBV3-2) to TRBJ1-1; a possible D gene is TRBD1 (6 bases). Sequences were obtained from peripheral blood. The CDR3 is CASRAGETEAFF. The CDR3 coding sequence is TGTGCCAGCCGAGCAGGGGAAACTGAAGCTTTCTTT.